These 30 T cell receptor beta chains share one sample of origin, sequenced in a study of T cells in Graves' hyperthyroidism and ophthalmopathy. Amplification of TCR beta CDR3 regions was performed using RNA transcripts as template. First-round RT-PCR of the TCR CDR3 relied on the HTBI primer set. TCRdb reanalysed the multiplex PCR reads using MiXCR and keeps one entry per CDR3 protein. The table includes around 190,000 distinct CDR3 sequences, approximately 15% detected once. Sequenced: blood. Receptor source: a woman aged 45-59 years with Graves' hyperthyroidism.

This clonotype was picked up many times. The chain carries TRBV4-2 and TRBJ2-2; the match to TRBD2 covers 8 bases. The germline CDR1 and CDR2 sequences are LGHNA and YNFKEQ. The CDR3 runs to 14 residues. Unmatched junction bases numbered 3, after V lost 7 bases and J lost 2 bases. The CDR3 spells CASNRGGNTGELFF. CDR3 DNA: TGTGCCAGCAACCGGGGGGGTAACACCGGGGAGCTGTTTTTT.

The chain joins TRBV19 to TRBJ2-1; 7 positions match TRBD2. Germline V gene sequence: CDR1 LNHDA, CDR2 SQIVND (reference sequence). The length of the CDR3 is 15 residues. V dropped 5 bases and J dropped 9; count of bases not matched to a gene: 13. The chain's CDR3 is CASSPDVGLVTEQFF. CDR3 bases: TGTGCCAGTAGTCCAGACGTTGGACTAGTAACTGAGCAGTTCTTC.

This clonotype was seen ten or more times. The junction departs from the called germline gene at one end, perhaps through a read error. The rearrangement links TRBV19 to TRBJ1-1; weak D call: TRBD1 (6 bases). Germline-derived CDR1 and CDR2 are LNHDA and SQIVND (reference sequence). The CDR3 runs to 14 residues. The CDR3 spells CASIQGNLNTEAFF. Here the CDR3 DNA reads TGCGCCAGTATTCAGGGGAACCTGAACACTGAAGCTTTCTTT.

The chain has TRBV6-2 or TRBV6-3 and TRBJ2-6; perhaps TRBD2 as D (6 bases). CDR3 length: 17 residues. With 3 bases removed from V and 0 bases from J, the gap between germline ends came to 12 bases. The germline gives CDR1 MNHEY, CDR2 SVGEGT. CDR3 sequence: CASSYGGVHSGANVLTF. The CDR3 coding sequence is TGTGCCAGCAGTTATGGAGGGGTACACTCTGGGGCCAACGTCCTGACTTTC.

The chain joins TRBV5-1 to TRBJ1-1; weak D call: TRBD1 (6 bases). Germline V CDR1 and CDR2: SGHRS, YFSETQ. The CDR3 spans 15 residues. V dropped 0 bases and J dropped 1 base, with 10 bases sitting between them. The CDR3 is CASSLVGGPNTEAFF. The CDR3 DNA is TGCGCCAGCAGCTTGGTTGGGGGGCCGAACACTGAAGCTTTCTTT. Filled out from reference TRBV5-1 and TRBJ1-1, the complete variable domain reads KAGVTQTPRYLIKTRGQQVTLSCSPISGHRSVSWYQQTPGQGLQFLFEYFSETQRNKGNFPGRFSGRQFSNSRSEMNVSTLELGDSALYLCASSLVGGPNTEAFFGQGTRLTVV.

There are many counts of this clonotype. The V gene is TRBV15, the J gene TRBJ2-7; 9 positions match TRBD1. The CDR3 length is 12 residues. The germline V gene has CDR1 LNHNV and CDR2 YYDKDF (reference sequence). The V gene end was trimmed by 8 bases and the J gene end by 2 bases; junction bases not matched to a gene: 1. The CDR3 DNA sequence: TGTGCCACCGGGACAGGGACCTACGAGCAGTACTTC. This gives the protein CATGTGTYEQYF.

This clonotype came up a few times. This rearrangement joins TRBV18 to TRBJ2-7; 14 nucleotides align to TRBD2. Germline V gene lookup returns CDR1 KGHSH and CDR2 LQKENI. V lost 0 bases, J lost 7 bases, and 5 bases stayed unmatched. This CDR3 comprises 16 residues. The CDR3 sequence: CASSPPRLAGGQEQYF. In DNA form, the CDR3 reads TGTGCCAGCTCACCACCGCGACTAGCGGGGGGGCAGGAGCAGTACTTC.

This clonotype was recorded at least ten times. The V call is TRBV6-6, the J call TRBJ1-2; weak D call: TRBD1 (6 bases). V was trimmed by 0 bases and J by 8 bases, leaving 10 bases between them. The CDR3 has 13 amino acids. Germline assignment: CDR1 MNHNY and CDR2 SVGAGI (reference sequence). The CDR3 nucleotides are TGTGCCAGCAGTTACTCCGAGGGGGGGGGCTACACCTTC. It translates to CASSYSEGGGYTF.

Many counts were recorded for this clonotype. The J gene is TRBJ2-5, the V gene TRBV27; D is possibly TRBD1 (7 bases). The CDR3 is 14 amino acids. CDR1 is MNHEY and CDR2 is SMNVEV in the germline V gene (reference sequence). The V gene lost 5 bases and the J gene lost 4 bases, with 14 bases spanning the gap. DNA for the CDR3: TGTGCCAGCAGTCCTTACAGGGGAGGAGAGACCCAGTACTTC. It specifies CASSPYRGGETQYF.

This clonotype was counted many times. The CDR3 protein is CSVEEAGGLSYTDTQYF. CDR3 nucleotide sequence: TGCAGCGTTGAAGAAGCGGGGGGCCTCTCCTACACAGATACGCAGTATTTT. V gene TRBV29-1 combines with J gene TRBJ2-3; 9 nucleotides agree with TRBD2. CDR3 length equals 17 residues. Unmatched junction bases numbered 9, after V lost 0 bases and J lost 2 bases. CDR1 and CDR2 from the germline V gene are SQVTM and ANQGSEA.

This clonotype was counted at least ten times. The V and J genes are TRBV7-3 and TRBJ1-1, with TRBD1 as a possible D gene (5 bases). Germline assignment: CDR1 SGHTA and CDR2 FQGTGA. V lost 1 base to trimming and J lost 9 bases, with 18 bases between them. The CDR3 spans 15 residues. The CDR3 reads CASSLSPGDPKKAFF. The CDR3 DNA is TGTGCCAGCAGCTTAAGTCCCGGGGACCCAAAGAAAGCTTTCTTT.

This clonotype was seen many times. The chain links TRBV18 to TRBJ1-1; tentative D call: TRBD1 (6 bases). Germline loops: CDR1 KGHSH, CDR2 LQKENI. CDR3 length equals 14 residues. V gave up 5 bases and J gave up 0 bases, with 10 bases separating them. In DNA, the CDR3 is TGTGCCAGCTCAAGAGACAGGTTGAACACTGAAGCTTTCTTT. It yields the protein CASSRDRLNTEAFF.

This clonotype was counted at least ten times. The chain recombines TRBV6-1 with TRBJ1-1, with D uncertain. V shed 6 bases and J shed 1 base, with 9 bases lying between them. CDR1 and CDR2 (germline): MNHNS, SASEGT. The CDR3 runs 13 residues. CDR3 coding DNA: TGTGCCAGCAGCGTCACTAGGAACACTGAAGCTTTCTTT. Translating it yields CASSVTRNTEAFF.

The rearrangement uses TRBV7-3 and TRBJ2-2; 8 bases align to TRBD2. Trimming cost V 3 bases and J 0 bases; bases outside gene matches: 0. Germline V CDR1 and CDR2: SGHTA, FQGTGA. The CDR3 is 15 amino acids. The CDR3 DNA reads as TGTGCCAGCAGCTTGACTAGCGCGAACACCGGGGAGCTGTTTTTT. It translates to CASSLTSANTGELFF.

This clonotype was recorded at least ten times. As DNA, the CDR3 is TGTGCCAGCTCACAAACCCCAACGAACACTGAAGCTTTCTTT. It yields the protein CASSQTPTNTEAFF. This sequence joins TRBV18 and TRBJ1-1; no clear D. Looked up from germline, CDR1 is KGHSH and CDR2 is LQKENI. Trimming took off 4 bases at V and 1 base at J, with 10 bases between the two ends. CDR3 size: 14 residues.

On this clonotype: The junction does not match germline at one end; this may be a read error. This chain uses TRBV9 with TRBJ2-5; 10 positions agree with TRBD2. Germline V gives CDR1 SGDLS, CDR2 YYNGEE. CDR3 length equals 20 residues. The chain's CDR3 is CASSGRRKALAGASQETHYF. The CDR3 coding sequence is TGTGCCAGCAGCGGACGCCGTAAGGCTCTAGCGGGGGCCTCCCAAGAGACCCATTACTTC.

This clonotype was found many times. V and J are TRBV6-1 and TRBJ2-7, with D perhaps given as TRBD1 or TRBD2 (5 bases each). Looked up from germline, CDR1 is MNHNS and CDR2 is SASEGT. The V end was cut by 6 bases, the J end by 0 bases, with 12 bases between. The CDR3 sequence is 14 residues long. CDR3 bases: TGTGCCAGCAGCGACTGGGACGTCTCCTACGAGCAGTACTTC. It translates to CASSDWDVSYEQYF.

With regard to this clonotype: A clone one base away is much larger, so this may be a read error. The rearrangement uses TRBV15 and TRBJ1-4; tentative D call: TRBD1 (6 bases). The CDR3 has 15 amino acids. The ends were cut back, 1 base at V and 8 bases at J, with 14 bases in the middle. Per the germline V gene, CDR1 is LNHNV and CDR2 is YYDKDF (reference sequence). The CDR3 sequence: CATSRGVQGGEKLFF. The CDR3 region has the DNA TGTGCCACCAGCAGAGGTGTACAGGGAGGGGAAAAACTGTTTTTT.

This clonotype was detected ten times or more. J is TRBJ2-7 and V is TRBV20-1; no clear D. Germline CDR1 and CDR2: DFQATT and SNEGSKA (reference sequence). Trimming cost V 4 bases and J 3 bases, with 10 bases left between them. This CDR3 region has 12 residues. CDR3 coding DNA: TGCAGTGCTATAATACGTGGCTACGAGCAGTACTTC. Residues: CSAIIRGYEQYF.

This clonotype appeared many times. The V and J genes are TRBV6-4 and TRBJ2-6; D is perhaps TRBD2 (6 bases). CDR1 and CDR2 from the germline V gene are MRHNA and SNTAGT. Trimming left V 7 bases short and J 2 bases short, with 18 bases between. The CDR3 spans 17 residues. The CDR3 sequence: CASKRDFAFPGANVLTF. CDR3 DNA sequence: TGTGCCAGCAAAAGGGACTTCGCTTTTCCTGGGGCCAACGTCCTGACTTTC.

This chain joins TRBV12-3 or TRBV12-4 and TRBJ2-3; the match to TRBD2 covers 9 bases. Losses at the gene ends were 2 bases for V and 3 bases for J; bases not matched to a gene: 15. CDR3 size: 19 residues. CDR3 nucleotides: TGTGCCAGCAGTTTAAATCCCGGGACTAGCTTGGGTCGTACAGATACGCAGTATTTT. This gives the protein CASSLNPGTSLGRTDTQYF.

V is TRBV29-1 and J is TRBJ1-2, with D possibly being TRBD1 (6 bases). The CDR3 covers 12 residues. V was trimmed by 7 bases and J by 3 bases, leaving 12 bases between them. The germline V gene has CDR1 SQVTM and CDR2 ANQGSEA. CDR3 protein: CSARTVYYGYTF. CDR3 nucleotide sequence: TGCAGCGCACGGACAGTATACTATGGCTACACCTTC.

This clonotype was seen many times. The genes are TRBV20-1 and TRBJ1-2; 7 nucleotides agree with TRBD1. Germline-derived CDR1 and CDR2 are DFQATT and SNEGSKA (reference sequence). J lost 7 bases, V lost 0 bases, and 11 bases had no gene match. CDR3 length: 15 amino acids. CDR3 DNA: TGCAGTGCTAGAGATGGACACAGGGGCGGCTTTGGCTACACCTTC. It specifies CSARDGHRGGFGYTF.

In its sample, this clonotype was seen a few times. V and J are TRBV5-4 and TRBJ1-2; 8 bases line up with TRBD1. With V trimmed by 3 bases and J by 4 bases, 8 bases remained unmatched. CDR3 length: 15 residues. Germline V CDR1 and CDR2: SGHNT, YYREEE (reference sequence). The CDR3 reads CASSSPRTGIYGYTF. CDR3 in DNA: TGTGCCAGCAGCTCCCCTCGGACAGGGATCTATGGCTACACCTTC.

The chain uses TRBV28 and TRBJ2-2; no definite D call. The CDR3 is 12 residues long. V lost 11 bases to trimming and J lost 6 bases, with 13 bases between them. The germline gives CDR1 MDHEN, CDR2 SYDVKM. CDR3 protein: CAGRSSAGELFF. For the CDR3, the DNA is TGTGCCGGCCGGTCGTCGGCCGGGGAGCTGTTTTTT.

Ten or more counts support this clonotype. The V call is TRBV28, the J call TRBJ2-2; possibly TRBD1 for D (6 bases). Trimming shortened V by 6 bases and J by 0 bases, and 11 bases separated the two germline ends. The CDR3 has 15 residues. CDR1 is MDHEN and CDR2 is SYDVKM in the germline V gene. The DNA for the CDR3 is TGTGCCAGCAGGCGACAGGCCGCGAACACCGGGGAGCTGTTTTTT. Protein: CASRRQAANTGELFF.

This clonotype occurred many times. The chain carries TRBV5-1 and TRBJ1-3, with D hard to call. V dropped 5 bases and J dropped 0 bases, with 18 bases sitting between them. Per germline, CDR1 SGHRS and CDR2 YFSETQ. The CDR3 sequence is 17 residues long. CDR3: CASRVGDGGFSGNTIYF. CDR3 DNA sequence: TGCGCCAGCAGGGTGGGTGATGGAGGCTTCTCTGGAAACACCATATATTTT.

Many counts were recorded for this clonotype. This chain links TRBV10-3 with TRBJ1-3; D gene unclear. V was pared by 0 bases and J by 3 bases, with 9 bases between. CDR1 and CDR2 from the germline V gene are ENHRY and SYGVKD. This CDR3 contains 15 residues. CDR3 in DNA: TGTGCCATCAGTGAGTCGAGAACTGTTGGAAACACCATATATTTT. This sequence encodes CAISESRTVGNTIYF.

This clonotype was seen repeatedly, ten times or more. This chain connects TRBV28 to TRBJ1-3; TRBD1 might be the D (6 bases). This CDR3 has 14 amino acids. In germline, CDR1 is MDHEN, CDR2 SYDVKM. Trimming left V 5 bases short and J 4 bases short, with 12 bases between. CDR3 DNA: TGTGCCAGCAGTACACCAGGACAGGGAAACACCATATATTTT. As protein: CASSTPGQGNTIYF.

This clonotype was picked up many times. The chain couples TRBV6-1 to TRBJ1-2, with D hard to call. The V gene's germline CDR1 is MNHNS and CDR2 SASEGT. V was shortened by 6 bases and J by 5 bases, with 10 bases between the two germline ends. This CDR3 is built from 12 residues. This CDR3 reads CASSERLYGYTF. In nucleotides, the CDR3 is TGTGCCAGCAGCGAACGGTTGTATGGCTACACCTTC.